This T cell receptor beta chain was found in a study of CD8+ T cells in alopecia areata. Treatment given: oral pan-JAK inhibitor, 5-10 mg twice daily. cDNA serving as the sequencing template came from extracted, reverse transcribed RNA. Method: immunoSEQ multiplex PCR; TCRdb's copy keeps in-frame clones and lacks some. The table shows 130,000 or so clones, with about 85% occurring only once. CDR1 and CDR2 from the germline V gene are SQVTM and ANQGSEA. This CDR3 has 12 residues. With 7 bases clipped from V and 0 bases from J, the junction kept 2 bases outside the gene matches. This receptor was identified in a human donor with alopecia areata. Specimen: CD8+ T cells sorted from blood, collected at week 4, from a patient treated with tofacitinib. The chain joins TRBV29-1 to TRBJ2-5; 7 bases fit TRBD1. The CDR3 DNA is TGCAGCGCCACAGGGGACCAAGAGACCCAGTACTTC. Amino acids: CSATGDQETQYF.